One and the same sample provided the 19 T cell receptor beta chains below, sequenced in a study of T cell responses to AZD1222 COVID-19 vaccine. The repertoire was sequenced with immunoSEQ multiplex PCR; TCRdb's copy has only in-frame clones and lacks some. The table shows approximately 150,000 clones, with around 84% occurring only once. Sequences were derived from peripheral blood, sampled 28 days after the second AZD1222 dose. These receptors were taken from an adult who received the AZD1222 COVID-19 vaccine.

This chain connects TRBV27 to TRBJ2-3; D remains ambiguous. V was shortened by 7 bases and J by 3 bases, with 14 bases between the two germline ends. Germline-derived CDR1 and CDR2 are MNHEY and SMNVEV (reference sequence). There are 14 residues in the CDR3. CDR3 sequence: CASTPAVGTDTQYF. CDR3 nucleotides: TGTGCCAGCACCCCCGCAGTCGGTACAGATACGCAGTATTTT.

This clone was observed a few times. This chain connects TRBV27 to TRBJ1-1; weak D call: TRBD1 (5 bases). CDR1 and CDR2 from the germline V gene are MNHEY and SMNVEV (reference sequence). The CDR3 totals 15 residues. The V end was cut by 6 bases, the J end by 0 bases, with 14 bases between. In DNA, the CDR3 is TGTGCCAGCAGACTACAGGTTTCTTTGAACACTGAAGCTTTCTTT. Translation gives CASRLQVSLNTEAFF.

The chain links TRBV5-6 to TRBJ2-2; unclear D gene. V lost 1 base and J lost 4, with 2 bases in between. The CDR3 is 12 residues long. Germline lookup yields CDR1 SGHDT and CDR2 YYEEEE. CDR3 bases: TGTGCCAGCAGCTTGAGCACCGGGGAGCTGTTTTTT. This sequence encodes CASSLSTGELFF.

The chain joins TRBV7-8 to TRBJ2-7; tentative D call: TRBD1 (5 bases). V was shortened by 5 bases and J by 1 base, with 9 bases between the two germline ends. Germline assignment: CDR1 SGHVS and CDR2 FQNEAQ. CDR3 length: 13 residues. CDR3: CASSEGVSYEQYF. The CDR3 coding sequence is TGTGCCAGCAGCGAAGGGGTGTCCTACGAGCAGTACTTC. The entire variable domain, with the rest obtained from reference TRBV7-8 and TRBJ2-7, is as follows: GAGVSQSPRYKVAKRGQDVALRCDPISGHVSLFWYQQALGQGPEFLTYFQNEAQLDKSGLPSDRFFAERPEGSVSTLKIQRTQQEDSAVYLCASSEGVSYEQYFGPGTRLTVT.

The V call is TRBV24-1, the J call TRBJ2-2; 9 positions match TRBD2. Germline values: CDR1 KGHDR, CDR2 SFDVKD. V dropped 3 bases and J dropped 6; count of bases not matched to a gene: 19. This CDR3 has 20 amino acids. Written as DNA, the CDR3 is TGTGCCACCAGTGATCTACCCGGGGGTAGCGGGAGTAGAGAGGCCGGGGAGCTGTTTTTT. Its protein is CATSDLPGGSGSREAGELFF.

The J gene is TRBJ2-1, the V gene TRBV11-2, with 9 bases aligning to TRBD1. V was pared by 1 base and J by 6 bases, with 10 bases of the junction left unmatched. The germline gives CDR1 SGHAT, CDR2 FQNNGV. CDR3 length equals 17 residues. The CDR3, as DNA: TGTGCCAGCAGCTTAGTCCTGGGTTGGACAGGGGTCAATGAGCAGTTCTTC. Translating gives CASSLVLGWTGVNEQFF.

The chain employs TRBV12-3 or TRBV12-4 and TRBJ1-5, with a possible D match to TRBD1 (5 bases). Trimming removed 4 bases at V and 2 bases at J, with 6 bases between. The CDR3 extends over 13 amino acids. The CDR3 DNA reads TGTGCCAGCAGTTCGGGGGGCAATCAGCCCCAGCATTTT. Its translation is CASSSGGNQPQHF.

CDR3 coding DNA: TGTGCCAGCAGTTCCCTGGGCAGGGGCGCCTACAATGAGCAGTTCTTC. It is translated as CASSSLGRGAYNEQFF. The V gene is TRBV28, the J gene TRBJ2-1; the D gene is possibly TRBD1 (6 bases). CDR1 MDHEN and CDR2 SYDVKM come from the germline V gene. The germline V and J ends were trimmed by 4 bases and 2 bases, with 15 bases remaining between them. The CDR3 runs to 16 residues.

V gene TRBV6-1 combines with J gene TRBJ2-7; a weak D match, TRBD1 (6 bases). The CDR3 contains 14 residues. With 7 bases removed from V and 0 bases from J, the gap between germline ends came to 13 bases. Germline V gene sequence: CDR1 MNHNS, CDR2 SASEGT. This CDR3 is CASTQGFSSYEQYF. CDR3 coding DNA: TGTGCCAGCACTCAGGGGTTCAGCTCCTACGAGCAGTACTTC.

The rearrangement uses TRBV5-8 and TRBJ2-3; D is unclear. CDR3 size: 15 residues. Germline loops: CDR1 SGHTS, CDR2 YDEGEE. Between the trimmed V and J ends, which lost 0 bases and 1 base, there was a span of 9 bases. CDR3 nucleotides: TGTGCCAGCAGCTTGGGGACCCCGGGCACAGATACGCAGTATTTT. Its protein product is CASSLGTPGTDTQYF.

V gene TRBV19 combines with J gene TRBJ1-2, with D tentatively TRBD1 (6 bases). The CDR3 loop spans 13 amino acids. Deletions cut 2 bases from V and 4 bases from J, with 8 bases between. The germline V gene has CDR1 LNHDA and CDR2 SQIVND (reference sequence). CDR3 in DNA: TGTGCCAGTAGTATACGCAGGGGCTATGGCTACACCTTC. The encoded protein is CASSIRRGYGYTF.

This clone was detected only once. The CDR3 is CASSPTPGQLRNEQFF. Written as DNA, the CDR3 is TGTGCCAGCAGTCCCACCCCGGGACAGTTGCGGAATGAGCAGTTCTTC. V usage is TRBV28 and J usage is TRBJ2-1, with 7 bases fitting TRBD1. Germline assignment: CDR1 MDHEN and CDR2 SYDVKM. J gave up 7 bases and V 5 bases, and 14 bases lay outside the gene matches. This CDR3 has 16 residues.

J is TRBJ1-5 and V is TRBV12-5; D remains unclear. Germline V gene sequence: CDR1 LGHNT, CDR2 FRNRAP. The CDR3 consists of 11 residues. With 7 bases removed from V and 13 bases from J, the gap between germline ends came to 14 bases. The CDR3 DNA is TGTGCTAGTGCTAATAACGGCCCTCAGCATTTT. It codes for CASANNGPQHF. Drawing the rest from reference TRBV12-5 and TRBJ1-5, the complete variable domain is DARVTQTPRHKVTEMGQEVTMRCQPILGHNTVFWYRQTMMQGLELLAYFRNRAPLDDSGMPKDRFSAEMPDATLATLKIQPSEPRDSAVYFCASANNGPQHFGDGTRLSIL.

CDR3 bases: TGTGCCAGCAGCTTGGCCGGGGGGGCCAGCTCCTACGAGCAGTACTTC. Residues: CASSLAGGASSYEQYF. The rearrangement links TRBV5-4 to TRBJ2-7; TRBD2 matches at 8 bases. The CDR3 extends over 16 amino acids. Per germline, CDR1 SGHNT and CDR2 YYREEE (reference sequence). Trimming cost V 0 bases and J 0 bases; bases outside gene matches: 5.

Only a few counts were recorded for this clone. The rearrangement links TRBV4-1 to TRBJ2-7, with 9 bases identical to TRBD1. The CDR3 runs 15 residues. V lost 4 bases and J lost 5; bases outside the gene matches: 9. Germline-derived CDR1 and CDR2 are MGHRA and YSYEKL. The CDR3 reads CASSLTGTGIHEQYF. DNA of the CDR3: TGCGCCAGCAGCCTGACGGGGACAGGGATCCACGAGCAGTACTTC.

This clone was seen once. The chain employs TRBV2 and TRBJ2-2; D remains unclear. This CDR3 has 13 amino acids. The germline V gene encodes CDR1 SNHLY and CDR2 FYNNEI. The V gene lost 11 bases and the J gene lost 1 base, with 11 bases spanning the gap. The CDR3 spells CAGGVGNTGELFF. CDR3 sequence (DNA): TGTGCCGGTGGTGTCGGGAACACCGGGGAGCTGTTTTTT.

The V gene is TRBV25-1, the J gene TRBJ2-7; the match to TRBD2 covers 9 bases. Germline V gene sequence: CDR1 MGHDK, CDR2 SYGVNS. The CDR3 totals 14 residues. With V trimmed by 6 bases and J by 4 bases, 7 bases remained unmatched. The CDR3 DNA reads TGTGCCAGCAGCCTGACTAGCGGAACATACGAGCAGTACTTC. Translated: CASSLTSGTYEQYF.

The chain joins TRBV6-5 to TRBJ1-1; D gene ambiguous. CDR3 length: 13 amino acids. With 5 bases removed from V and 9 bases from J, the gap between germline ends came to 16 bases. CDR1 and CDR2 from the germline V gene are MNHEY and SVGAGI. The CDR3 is CASSPEVAVKAFF. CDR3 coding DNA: TGTGCCAGCAGTCCTGAAGTCGCGGTGAAAGCTTTCTTT.

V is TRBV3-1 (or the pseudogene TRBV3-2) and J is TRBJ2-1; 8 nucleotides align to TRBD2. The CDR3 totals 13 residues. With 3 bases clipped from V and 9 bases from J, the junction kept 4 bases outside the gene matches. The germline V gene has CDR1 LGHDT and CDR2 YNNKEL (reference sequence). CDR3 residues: CASSHGLAGEQFF. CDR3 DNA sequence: TGTGCCAGCAGCCATGGACTAGCAGGTGAGCAGTTCTTC.